This T cell receptor (beta chain) was sequenced in a study of T-cell reconstitution after alpha-beta-depleted transplantation in children. Using unique molecular identifiers, the investigators prepared the TCRbeta library. TCRdb re-called the PCR reads through MiXCR, storing one row per CDR3 protein. The sample has 800,000 to 1,000,000 distinct CDR3 sequences, around 30% seen once. This CDR3 has 15 residues. Germline CDR1 and CDR2: MDHEN and SYDVKM. Losses at the gene ends were 3 bases for V and 5 bases for J; bases not matched to a gene: 7. This clonotype was detected only a few times. Source: PBMCs, mostly from graft donor cells, taken 360 days after TCRalphabeta/CD19-depleted stem cell transplant. This clonotype originated in a boy in the first two years of life who had a stem cell transplant for SCID, so the T cells may come from the graft donor. The V gene is TRBV28, the J gene TRBJ2-5; 9 bases are a match to TRBD2. The CDR3 spells CASSFGLAGTETQYF. The CDR3 DNA is TGTGCCAGCAGTTTTGGCCTAGCGGGGACGGAGACCCAGTACTTC. Full variable domain (remainder filled in from reference TRBV28 and TRBJ2-5): DVKVTQSSRYLVKRTGEKVFLECVQDMDHENMFWYRQDPGLGLRLIYFSYDVKMKEKGDIPEGYSVSREKKERFSLILESASTNQTSMYLCASSFGLAGTETQYFGPGTRLLVL.